This T cell receptor (beta chain) appears in the sequencing data of a study of PD-1 blockade in classical Hodgkin lymphoma. On the study more broadly: Once every 2 weeks, patients received intravenous nivolumab at 3 mg/kg.

Regarding the study as a whole: According to reports, newly diagnosed patients had lower baseline TCR diversity than healthy donors, and relapsed/refractory patients had lower baseline TCR diversity still. Patients with a complete response exhibited baseline diversity comparable to newly diagnosed patients. Why repertoires differed is undefined; disease activity or prior therapy possibly contributed.

The CDR3 has 14 amino acids. Germline CDR1 SNHLY, CDR2 FYNNEI. The V and J ends lost 5 bases and 1 base respectively, with 10 bases between them. There was relapse after autologous stem cell transplantation in every patient, and there was variation in brentuximab vedotin exposure. The data were produced by immunoSEQ multiplex PCR, yet TCRdb's version contains in-frame clones alone and is incomplete. The sample contains around 150,000 clones, less than 80% of which appear only once. Comment on this clone: What it binds is unknown.

This receptor was obtained from a human donor with classical Hodgkin lymphoma. The sample consisted of peripheral blood mononuclear cells (PBMCs), taken before the second cycle of nivolumab. The rearrangement uses TRBV2 and TRBJ2-3; tentatively, D is TRBD1 (6 bases). CDR3 in amino acids: CASSNWGRTDTQYF. The CDR3 DNA follows: TGTGCCAGCAGTAACTGGGGGCGCACAGATACGCAGTATTTT.